This section outlines one TCR beta chain sequence together with its context. Its antigen is as yet unknown. V lost 5 bases to trimming and J lost 5 bases; unmatched junction nucleotides: 5. There are 14 residues in the CDR3. Germline V CDR1 and CDR2: MGHRA, YSYEKL. The authors ran the assay at deep level. Each cell subset's genomic DNA was divided evenly among several immunoSEQ plates. Some clones are missing from TCRdb's copy, which holds only in-frame ones; the method was immunoSEQ multiplex PCR. The repertoire holds hundreds of thousands of clones, with roughly 98% as singletons. Cells designated naive CD8 were CD45RO-negative and were positively selected for CCR7, with terminally differentiated effector memory CD45RA+ cells excluded. This sample is part of a study of shared clonotypes between healthy human individuals. General study findings and limits: Non-shared clonotypes had lower generation probabilities than those shared by all four donors.

This rearrangement joins TRBV4-1 to TRBJ2-5; 10 positions agree with TRBD2. This TCR was recovered from a man aged 25 to 45 in good health. Sequencing was carried out using naive CD8+ T cells sorted from blood. Here the CDR3 reads CASSKPGLAETQYF. Written as DNA, the CDR3 is TGCGCCAGCAGCAAACCGGGACTAGCGGAGACCCAGTACTTC.